The clone carrying this T cell receptor beta chain was detected only a few times. Using immunoSEQ multiplex PCR, the repertoire was profiled, and TCRdb retains in-frame clones only, with some absent. The profile shows nearly 350,000 clones, about 90% of them singletons. These data come from a study of blood T cell repertoires in COVID-19. Study overall: Researchers got acute and convalescent COVID-19 samples from the United States, Italy and Spain.

Participant-given clinical history determined each cohort assignment. Symptom resolution, clearance, or two negative PCRs marked the recovered donors of Cohort 3. This CDR3 spans 13 amino acids. Trimming at V came to 5 bases and at J to 3 bases, leaving 4 bases not matched to a gene. Germline V gene sequence: CDR1 SQVTM, CDR2 ANQGSEA. The sample consisted of PBMCs or T cells enriched from blood (not recorded which). This TCR was recovered from a woman younger than 45 who had recovered from COVID-19. The rearrangement links TRBV29-1 to TRBJ1-5; 7 bases match TRBD1. The CDR3 region has the DNA TGCAGCGTTCGGGACAGTCTCAATCAGCCCCAGCATTTT. Translation: CSVRDSLNQPQHF. Drawing the rest from reference TRBV29-1 and TRBJ1-5, the complete variable domain is SAVISQKPSRDICQRGTSLTIQCQVDSQVTMMFWYRQQPGQSLTLIATANQGSEATYESGFVIDKFPISRPNLTFSTLTVSNMSPEDSSIYLCSVRDSLNQPQHFGDGTRLSIL.